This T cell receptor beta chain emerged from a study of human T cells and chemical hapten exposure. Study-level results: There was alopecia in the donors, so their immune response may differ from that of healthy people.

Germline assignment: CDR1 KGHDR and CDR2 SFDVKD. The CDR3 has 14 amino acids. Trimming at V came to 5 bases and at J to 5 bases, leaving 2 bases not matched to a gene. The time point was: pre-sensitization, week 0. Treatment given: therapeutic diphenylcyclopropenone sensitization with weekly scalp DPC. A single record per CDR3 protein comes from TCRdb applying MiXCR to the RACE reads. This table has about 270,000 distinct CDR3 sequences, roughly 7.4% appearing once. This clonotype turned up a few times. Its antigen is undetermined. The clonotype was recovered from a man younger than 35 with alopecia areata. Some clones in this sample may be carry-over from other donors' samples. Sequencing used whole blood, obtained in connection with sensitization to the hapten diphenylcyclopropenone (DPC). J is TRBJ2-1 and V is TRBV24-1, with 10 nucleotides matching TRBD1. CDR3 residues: CATSVTGGHNEQFF. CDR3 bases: TGTGCCACCAGTGTGACAGGGGGCCACAATGAGCAGTTCTTC.